The 10 T cell receptor beta chains below were found in one sample sequenced in a study of blood T cell repertoires in COVID-19. The table came from immunoSEQ multiplex PCR; TCRdb's copy has only in-frame clones and leaves some out. The data show a few hundred thousand clones, around 90% seen once. Material for sequencing was PBMCs or T cells enriched from blood (not recorded which). These receptors all stem from a woman aged 25 to 39 who had recovered from COVID-19.

CDR3 DNA: TGTGCCTGGCTGGGGGACAGGTGGGATCATGGCTACACCTTC. Translated, it gives CAWLGDRWDHGYTF. The rearrangement links TRBV30 to TRBJ1-2, with TRBD1 matching 8 bases. This CDR3 region has 14 residues. In germline, CDR1 is GTSNPN, CDR2 SVGIG (reference sequence). With V trimmed by 5 bases and J by 6 bases, 11 bases remained unmatched.

This chain connects TRBV9 to TRBJ2-2, with D tentatively TRBD1 (6 bases). The CDR3 is 16 amino acids. From germline, CDR1 is SGDLS and CDR2 YYNGEE. The ends were cut back, 2 bases at V and 4 bases at J, with 15 bases in the middle. The CDR3 nucleotides are TGTGCCAGCAGCGTTTTGACAGGCCGTGGCACCGGGGAGCTGTTTTTT. Translation gives CASSVLTGRGTGELFF. Full variable domain (rest looked up from reference TRBV9 and TRBJ2-2): DSGVTQTPKHLITATGQRVTLRCSPRSGDLSVYWYQQSLDQGLQFLIQYYNGEERAKGNILERFSAQQFPDLHSELNLSSLELGDSALYFCASSVLTGRGTGELFFGEGSRLTVL.

This chain uses TRBV6-5 with TRBJ2-7; 7 positions match TRBD2. This CDR3 contains 16 residues. Germline V lookup: CDR1 MNHEY, CDR2 SVGAGI. Trimming at V came to 0 bases and at J to 1 base, leaving 6 bases not matched to a gene. The CDR3 loop is CASSYSSGVSSYEQYF. DNA of the CDR3: TGTGCCAGCAGTTACTCCAGCGGGGTATCGTCCTACGAGCAGTACTTC.

This clone appeared a few times. The CDR3 DNA is TGTGCCAGCAGCTTAGATCTGGACAGGGGCTATGGCTACACCTTC. It encodes CASSLDLDRGYGYTF. The chain joins TRBV7-8 to TRBJ1-2; TRBD1 matches at 9 bases. This CDR3 comprises 15 residues. Germline values: CDR1 SGHVS, CDR2 FQNEAQ. Losses at the gene ends were 1 base for V and 4 bases for J; bases not matched to a gene: 4.

CDR3 coding DNA: TGTGCCAGCAAAGACGGGGGGCGGACTGAAGCTTTCTTT. Translation gives CASKDGGRTEAFF. The rearrangement links TRBV2 to TRBJ1-1, with D possibly matching TRBD1 (6 bases). The CDR3 is made up of 13 amino acids. From germline, CDR1 is SNHLY and CDR2 FYNNEI. V lost 7 bases and J lost 5, with 14 bases in between.

The chain's CDR3 is CASSMPGGATNEKLFF. The CDR3 DNA sequence: TGTGCCAGTAGTATGCCAGGGGGCGCGACTAATGAAAAACTGTTTTTT. The rearrangement uses TRBV19 and TRBJ1-4; 8 nucleotides agree with TRBD1. The CDR3 extends over 16 amino acids. Germline V lookup: CDR1 LNHDA, CDR2 SQIVND (reference sequence). The V gene end was trimmed by 3 bases and the J gene end by 2 bases; junction bases not matched to a gene: 5.

The chain is built from TRBV2 and TRBJ1-2; no firm D call. The CDR3 consists of 16 residues. V was cut by 3 bases and J by 0 bases, with 14 bases left in between. Germline CDR1 and CDR2: SNHLY and FYNNEI. The CDR3 nucleotides are TGTGCCAGCAGTGATATATTGGTGCCTACTAACTATGGCTACACCTTC. Amino acid sequence: CASSDILVPTNYGYTF.

V and J are TRBV2 and TRBJ1-2; a weak D match, TRBD1 (6 bases). CDR1 and CDR2 from the germline V gene are SNHLY and FYNNEI. Trimming pared 6 bases from V and 3 bases from J, leaving 11 bases between. The CDR3 covers 13 residues. CDR3 coding DNA: TGTGCCAGCAGCCACAGGGTAGACTATGGCTACACCTTC. Amino acids: CASSHRVDYGYTF.

This chain connects TRBV19 to TRBJ1-1; D call uncertain. This CDR3 has 14 amino acids. The V end lost 3 bases, the J end lost 1 base, and 9 bases lay between the germline ends. From germline, CDR1 is LNHDA and CDR2 SQIVND (reference sequence). CDR3 DNA: TGTGCCAGTAGTATGGGCAGCTGGAACACTGAAGCTTTCTTT. Its protein is CASSMGSWNTEAFF.

In its sample, this clone was seen once. The chain recombines TRBV18 with TRBJ1-5, with TRBD1 as a possible D gene (6 bases). The V end lost 4 bases, the J end lost 7 bases, and 11 bases lay between the germline ends. The CDR3 has 13 residues. CDR1 is KGHSH, CDR2 LQKENI, per germline. The CDR3 nucleotides read TGTGCCAGCTCACAAAAACAGGGCCAGCCCCAGCATTTT. Translated, it gives CASSQKQGQPQHF.